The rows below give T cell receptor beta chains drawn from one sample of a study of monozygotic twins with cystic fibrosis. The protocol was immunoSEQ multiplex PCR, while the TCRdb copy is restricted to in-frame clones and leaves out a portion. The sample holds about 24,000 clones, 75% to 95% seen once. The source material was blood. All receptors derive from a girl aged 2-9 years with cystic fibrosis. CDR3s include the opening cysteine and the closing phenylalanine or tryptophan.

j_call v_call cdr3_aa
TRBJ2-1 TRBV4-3 CASSQDLTALTGYNEQFF
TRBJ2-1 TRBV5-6 CASSLGDRVIYNEQFF
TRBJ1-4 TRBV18 CASSPGAGRPATNEKLFF
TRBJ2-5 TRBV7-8 CASSSPGLAKETQYF
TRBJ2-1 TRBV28 CASSFRTGPEGNEQFF
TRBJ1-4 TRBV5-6 CASSLQGYEKLFF
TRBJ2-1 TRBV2 CASSEAWIAGGSYNEQFF
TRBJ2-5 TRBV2 CASSLWAGTSGGAESETQYF
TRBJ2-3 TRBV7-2 CASSLLGPHKPDTQYF
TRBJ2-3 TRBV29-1 CSSSLTQMDTQYF
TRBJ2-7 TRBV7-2 CASSLALAGGRVLYEQYF
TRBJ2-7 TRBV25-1 CASSDWGQGAYEQYF
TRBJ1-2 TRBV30 CAYSGTGVNYTF
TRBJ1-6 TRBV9 CASNSGDRANSPLHF
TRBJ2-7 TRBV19 CASSRRSSYEQYF
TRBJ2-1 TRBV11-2 CASGSYNEQFF
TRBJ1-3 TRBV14 CASSQVGGIGNTIYF
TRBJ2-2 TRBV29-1 CSVEDRGVNTGELFF
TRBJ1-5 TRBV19 CASSGRAYSSDSNQPQHF
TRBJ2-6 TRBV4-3 CASSQDRTSGANVLTF
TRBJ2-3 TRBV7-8 CASSFSRYTQYF
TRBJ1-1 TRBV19 CASSMTHGGSTEAFF
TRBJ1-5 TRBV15 CATSRGEGSQPQHF
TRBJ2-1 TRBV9 CASSAILMEGEQFF
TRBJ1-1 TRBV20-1 CSARDYYEAFF
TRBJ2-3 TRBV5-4 CASSSDSGGITDTQYF
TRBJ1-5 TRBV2 CASMGVNSNQPQHF
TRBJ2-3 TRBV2 CASSEVGPTDTQYF
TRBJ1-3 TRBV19 CASSTAGLSGNTIYF
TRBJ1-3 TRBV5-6 CASSPRRRDSGNTIYF
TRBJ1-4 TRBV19 CASSIGQSNEKLFF
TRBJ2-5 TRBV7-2 CASSLGVRQGAETQYF
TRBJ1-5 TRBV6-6 CASREGVGNQPQHF
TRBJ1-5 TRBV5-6 CASSLGQGRQPQHF
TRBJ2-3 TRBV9 CASSQAGGTDTQYF
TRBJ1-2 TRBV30 CAWRTGPGYGYTF
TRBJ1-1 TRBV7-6 CASSTRQGPSTEAFF
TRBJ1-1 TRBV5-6 CASSSPGQAAEAFF
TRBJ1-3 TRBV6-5 CASRDRDPGNTIYF
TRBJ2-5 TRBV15 CATSRDPVRVPAQETQYF
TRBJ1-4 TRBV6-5 CASSYLRERRKKLFF
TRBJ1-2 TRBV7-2 CASSLNWANYGYTF
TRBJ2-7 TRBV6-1 CASSENFNEQYF
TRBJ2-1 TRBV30 CAWSVPMGRVAGAEQFF
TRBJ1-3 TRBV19 CASSIDPGNSGNTIYF
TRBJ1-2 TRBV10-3 CAIGATGAQGYGYTF
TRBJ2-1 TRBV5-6 CASAGRGAPWGEQFF
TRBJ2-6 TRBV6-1 CASSVGGSGANVLTF
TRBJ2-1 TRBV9 CASSVGGPGYNEQFF
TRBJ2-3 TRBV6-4 CASSDTTRATDTQYF
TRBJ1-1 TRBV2 CASSGDQNTEAFF